This T cell receptor beta chain was observed in a study of blood T cell repertoires in COVID-19. Looking at the study overall: Specimens from acute and convalescent COVID-19 originated in the United States, Italy and Spain. PBMCs, B-cell-depleted T cells, or T cells provided the cDNA or gDNA that made up the material.

Per the germline V gene, CDR1 is MNHEY and CDR2 is SMNVEV (reference sequence). Trimming pared 3 bases from V and 1 base from J, leaving 3 bases between. This CDR3 is built from 13 residues. The protocol was immunoSEQ multiplex PCR, while the TCRdb copy is restricted to in-frame clones and leaves out a portion. The data hold about 300,000 clones, with under 90% observed a single time. Input material: peripheral blood. The TCR comes from a woman in her 30s with COVID-19, enrolled during active disease. This sequence joins TRBV27 and TRBJ2-2; no reliable D call. The CDR3 DNA follows: TGTGCCAGCAGTTTTATGAACACCGGGGAGCTGTTTTTT. Encoded protein: CASSFMNTGELFF.